This T cell receptor beta chain originates from a study of beta chain features in type 1 diabetes. The investigators reverse transcribed all of the isolated RNA, so they sequenced expressed TCRB transcripts. Here immunoSEQ multiplex PCR was the method, and the copy in TCRdb shows in-frame clones only, minus some. The sample carries about 340,000 clones, about a tenth recorded once. Trimming removed 5 bases from V and 6 bases from J, with 17 bases in between. From germline, CDR1 is MDHEN and CDR2 SYDVKM. The CDR3 consists of 15 residues. Via CD45RO/CCR7/CD25/CD127/CD95/CD27, cells of the CD4+ naive, central memory, regulatory and stem cell-like memory subsets were sorted. This clone was picked up many times. What it binds is not known. The study's findings and limits: Type 1 diabetes patients had TCRB CDR3s that were shorter (moderately but significantly so) in all four CD4+ subsets.

This receptor was obtained from a young man with type 1 diabetes. The sequencing input was central memory CD4+ T cells from blood. V gene TRBV28 combines with J gene TRBJ2-4; D is ambiguous. The CDR3 region has the DNA TGTGCCAGCAGTAACCGGGTCCATCCCTCAAACATTCAGTACTTC. It is translated as CASSNRVHPSNIQYF.